Listed here are 17 T cell receptor beta chains from one sample, sequenced in a study of blood T cell repertoires in COVID-19. TCRdb keeps only in-frame clones here, not all; method: immunoSEQ multiplex PCR. The sample has about 160,000 clones; approximately 81% are singletons. The sample taken for sequencing was PBMCs or T cells enriched from blood (not recorded which). Receptors originate from a man aged 55 to 70 who had recovered from COVID-19.

This clone was seen a single time. V is TRBV28 and J is TRBJ2-2, with 11 bases fitting TRBD2. Trimming took 7 bases from V and 2 from J; bases not matched to a gene: 6. The CDR3 totals 16 residues. The germline CDR1 and CDR2 sequences are MDHEN and SYDVKM. CDR3 nucleotides: TGTGCCAGCATCCCTAGCGGGGGGCAAAACACCGGGGAGCTGTTTTTT. Translation: CASIPSGGQNTGELFF.

The CDR3: CASSLYQGTGELFF. The CDR3 bases are TGTGCCAGCAGCCTTTATCAGGGGACCGGGGAGCTGTTTTTT. The chain combines TRBV5-4 with TRBJ2-2; possible D gene TRBD1, 6 bases. The CDR3 length is 14 residues. Deletions cut 4 bases from V and 5 bases from J, with 12 bases between. Germline values: CDR1 SGHNT, CDR2 YYREEE (reference sequence).

V gene TRBV18 combines with J gene TRBJ1-1; TRBD1 might be the D (5 bases). The CDR3 loop spans 15 amino acids. The V gene's germline CDR1 is KGHSH and CDR2 LQKENI. Trimming took off 3 bases at V and 5 bases at J, with 16 bases between the two ends. This CDR3 reads CASSPTVKGRTEAFF. The CDR3 region has the DNA TGTGCCAGCTCACCGACAGTGAAGGGGAGGACTGAAGCTTTCTTT.

This chain connects TRBV3-1 (or the pseudogene TRBV3-2) to TRBJ1-1; 7 positions agree with TRBD1. V shed 4 bases, J shed 3 bases, and the junction held 11 bases outside the gene matches. Germline lookup yields CDR1 LGHDT and CDR2 YNNKEL (reference sequence). This CDR3 comprises 16 residues. In nucleotides, the CDR3 is TGTGCCAGCAGCCTCCCAGGGGGGCACGGGGACACTGAAGCTTTCTTT. Translating it yields CASSLPGGHGDTEAFF.

The V call is TRBV5-4, the J call TRBJ2-5; 9 bases are shared with TRBD2. The V gene's germline CDR1 is SGHNT and CDR2 YYREEE (reference sequence). This CDR3 spans 16 amino acids. Unmatched junction bases numbered 7, after V lost 0 bases and J lost 4 bases. CDR3 sequence (DNA): TGTGCCAGCAGCTTGGCCGCGGGGGGGCCCCCAGAGACCCAGTACTTC. Translated, it gives CASSLAAGGPPETQYF.

V is TRBV5-1 and J is TRBJ1-1, with D possibly TRBD1 on 6 matching bases. This CDR3 comprises 15 residues. Germline V gene data show CDR1 as SGHRS and CDR2 as YFSETQ. Trimming stripped 4 bases from V and 4 bases from J, with 17 bases between. The CDR3 bases are TGCGCCAGCAGCCCCGGACAGTCGAGGACCACTGAAGCTTTCTTT. It yields the protein CASSPGQSRTTEAFF.

This clone has more than one count but fewer than ten. The chain joins TRBV21-1 to TRBJ2-7; TRBD1, the table's D call, was not compared with the DNA. TRBV21-1 is tagged as a pseudogene. The CDR3 is 14 amino acids. The CDR3 loop reads CASSKEGTKNEQYF. CDR3 bases: TGTGCCAGCAGCAAGGAAGGGACAAAGAACGAGCAGTACTTC.

V and J are TRBV19 and TRBJ1-1, with D perhaps TRBD1 (6 bases). There are 15 residues in the CDR3. Per the germline V gene, CDR1 is LNHDA and CDR2 is SQIVND (reference sequence). With 7 bases removed from V and 0 bases from J, the gap between germline ends came to 15 bases. The CDR3 sequence is CASKPGHHLNTEAFF. CDR3 DNA sequence: TGTGCCAGTAAACCGGGACACCATTTGAACACTGAAGCTTTCTTT.

The chain couples TRBV12-3 or TRBV12-4 to TRBJ2-7; the match to TRBD1 covers 9 bases. The CDR3 is 13 residues long. J lost 6 bases, V lost 9 bases, and 9 bases had no gene match. This CDR3 reads CASNRGRNSEQYF. For the CDR3, the DNA is TGTGCCAGTAACAGGGGGCGTAACTCCGAGCAGTACTTC.

This clone was seen once. This sequence joins TRBV6-5 and TRBJ1-4; 8 positions agree with TRBD1. CDR1 and CDR2 (germline): MNHEY, SVGAGI. This CDR3 spans 14 amino acids. V lost 6 bases to trimming and J lost 7 bases; unmatched junction nucleotides: 7. In DNA, the CDR3 is TGTGCCAGCAGCCGGGACAGGCTCCTTGAAAAACTGTTTTTT. Translated, it gives CASSRDRLLEKLFF.

The genes are TRBV6-5 and TRBJ2-7; D might be TRBD1 (6 bases). This CDR3 region has 14 residues. CDR1 and CDR2 (germline): MNHEY, SVGAGI. The germline V and J ends were trimmed by 6 bases and 2 bases, with 14 bases remaining between them. CDR3 sequence reads: CASSLRDKTYEQYF. For the CDR3, the DNA is TGTGCCAGCAGCCTCCGGGACAAGACCTACGAGCAGTACTTC.

This chain uses TRBV5-1 with TRBJ2-5, with TRBD2 matching 10 bases. Germline loops: CDR1 SGHRS, CDR2 YFSETQ. J was trimmed by 5 bases and V by 3 bases; bases with no gene match: 7. The length of the CDR3 is 15 residues. This CDR3 is CASSSGLADKETQYF. For the CDR3, the DNA is TGCGCCAGCAGCTCCGGACTAGCGGATAAGGAGACCCAGTACTTC.

The chain uses TRBV9 and TRBJ2-7; D might be TRBD2 (5 bases). The CDR3 is made up of 14 amino acids. The germline V and J ends were trimmed by 2 bases and 6 bases, with 15 bases remaining between them. Germline values: CDR1 SGDLS, CDR2 YYNGEE. CDR3 sequence reads: CASSVKLEGSEQYF. As DNA, the CDR3 is TGTGCCAGCAGCGTTAAACTAGAAGGGAGCGAGCAGTACTTC.

The chain recombines TRBV27 with TRBJ2-3, with 9 nucleotides matching TRBD1. The V gene end was trimmed by 6 bases and the J gene end by 2 bases; junction bases not matched to a gene: 6. The CDR3 consists of 15 residues. Germline values: CDR1 MNHEY, CDR2 SMNVEV (reference sequence). CDR3 sequence: CASSSRTGATDTQYF. CDR3 bases: TGTGCCAGCAGCTCTCGGACAGGGGCCACAGATACGCAGTATTTT.

This rearrangement joins TRBV2 to TRBJ2-1, with 9 bases identical to TRBD1. After removal of 9 bases from V and 4 bases from J, the junction contained 4 bases not matched to a gene. CDR1 and CDR2 (germline): SNHLY, FYNNEI. The length of the CDR3 is 13 residues. CDR3 coding DNA: TGTGCCAGTTCGGGACAGGGATACAATGAGCAGTTCTTC. This encodes CASSGQGYNEQFF. Combining the CDR3 with reference TRBV2 and TRBJ2-1 gives the whole variable domain EPEVTQTPSHQVTQMGQEVILRCVPISNHLYFYWYRQILGQKVEFLVSFYNNEISEKSEIFDDQFSVERPDGSNFTLKIRSTKLEDSAMYFCASSGQGYNEQFFGPGTRLTVL.

This rearrangement joins TRBV6-6 to TRBJ1-5, with D possibly matching TRBD1 (6 bases). V was clipped by 2 bases and J by 5 bases, with 16 bases between them. The germline gives CDR1 MNHNY, CDR2 SVGAGI (reference sequence). The CDR3 covers 16 residues. CDR3 nucleotide sequence: TGTGCCAGCAGTTACCGTGCGGGGGGCGACCATCAGCCCCAGCATTTT. Protein: CASSYRAGGDHQPQHF.

CDR3 in amino acids: CASSRAGGLAEGYTF. The CDR3 DNA reads as TGCGCCAGCAGCCGGGCCGGGGGGCTAGCGGAAGGCTACACCTTC. The V call is TRBV5-1, the J call TRBJ1-2; D perhaps matches TRBD1 (6 bases). Trimming cost V 4 bases and J 8 bases, with 21 bases left between them. The CDR3 covers 15 residues. Germline V gene sequence: CDR1 SGHRS, CDR2 YFSETQ.